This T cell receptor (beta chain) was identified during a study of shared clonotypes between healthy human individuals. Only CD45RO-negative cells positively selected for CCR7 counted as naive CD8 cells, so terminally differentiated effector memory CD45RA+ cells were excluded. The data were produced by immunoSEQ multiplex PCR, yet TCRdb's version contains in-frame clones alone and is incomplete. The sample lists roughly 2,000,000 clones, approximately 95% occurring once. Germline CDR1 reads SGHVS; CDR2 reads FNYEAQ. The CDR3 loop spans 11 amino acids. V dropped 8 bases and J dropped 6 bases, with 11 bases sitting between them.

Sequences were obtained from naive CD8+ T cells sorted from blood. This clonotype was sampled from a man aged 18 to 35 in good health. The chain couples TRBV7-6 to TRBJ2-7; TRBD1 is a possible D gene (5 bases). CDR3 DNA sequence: TGTGCCAGCTCACCAGGGATCGAGCAGTACTTC. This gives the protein CASSPGIEQYF.